A single sample is the source of the 20 T cell receptor beta chains below, sequenced in a study of T cell clonality in common variable immunodeficiency. Produced via immunoSEQ multiplex PCR; TCRdb's table is partial and in-frame only. Altogether some 52,000 clones were found in the sample, and no singletons occur. Specimen: peripheral blood mononuclear cells. The receptors shown here come from a person aged 18-70 years in good health.

This clone was detected many times. The CDR3 end lies 3 residues beyond the end of the read and is filled in from the germline J gene. Additional DNA sequences in this sample encode the identical CDR3. The rearrangement links TRBV30 to TRBJ1-3, with a weak D call TRBD1 (6 bases). Germline V CDR1 and CDR2: GTSNPN, SVGIG (reference sequence). There are 16 residues in the CDR3. V was pared by 1 base and J by 2 bases, with 15 bases between. The CDR3 is CAWSGQGTVAGNTIYF. The sequenced part of the CDR3 DNA is TGTGCCTGGAGTGGCCAGGGGACCGTTGCTGGAAACACC. The full variable domain, rest sourced from reference TRBV30 and TRBJ1-3, is SQTIHQWPATLVQPVGSPLSLECTVEGTSNPNLYWYRQAAGRGLQLLFYSVGIGQISSEVPQNLSASRPQDRQFILSSKKLLLSDSGFYLCAWSGQGTVAGNTIYFGEGSWLTVV.

This clone was counted many times. The missing CDR3 end, 3 residues past where the read stops, is filled in from the germline J gene. The same CDR3 can be traced to other DNA sequences in this sample. The chain links TRBV19 to TRBJ1-3, with a tentative D call TRBD1 (5 bases). Trimming removed 4 bases at V and 3 bases at J, with 16 bases between. This CDR3 region has 16 residues. Germline CDR1 reads LNHDA; CDR2 reads SQIVND (reference sequence). The sequenced part of the CDR3 DNA is TGTGCCAGTAGTAGGGGCAGCCTGGGTGTTGGAAACACC. Its protein is CASSRGSLGVGNT. The CDR3 in its entirety is CASSRGSLGVGNTIYF. The whole variable domain, filled in from reference TRBV19 and TRBJ1-3, reads DGGITQSPKYLFRKEGQNVTLSCEQNLNHDAMYWYRQDPGQGLRLIYYSQIVNDFQKGDIAEGYSVSREKKESFPLTVTSAQKNPTAFYLCASSRGSLGVGNTIYFGEGSWLTVV.

The sample holds a few counts of this clone. CDR3 amino acids: CASKLLAGGGSDEQFF. The DNA read from the CDR3 is TGTGCCAGTAAGCTACTAGCGGGAGGAGGAAGCGATGAG. The chain is built from TRBV19 and TRBJ2-1, with 12 positions matching TRBD2. The read ends 3 residues early relative to the CDR3; the germline J gene fills the gap. The CDR3 has 16 amino acids. The germline V gene encodes CDR1 LNHDA and CDR2 SQIVND (reference sequence). V lost 7 bases and J lost 8; bases outside the gene matches: 12.

This clone was detected many times. Sequencing ends 3 residues short of the CDR3 end; the germline J gene provides the rest. This chain connects TRBV20-1 to TRBJ2-4; 12 bases are shared with TRBD2. Unmatched junction bases numbered 12, after V lost 2 bases and J lost 7 bases. This CDR3 spans 17 amino acids. CDR1 and CDR2 (germline): DFQATT, SNEGSKA (reference sequence). The sequenced part of the CDR3 DNA is TGCAGTGCTAGATCCCCGGGACTAGCGGGCCCTTTTAACATT. Translating gives CSARSPGLAGPFNI. The CDR3 in full is CSARSPGLAGPFNIQYF.

This clone was picked up many times. Read data end 3 residues before the CDR3 end; the end is taken from the germline J gene. The genes are TRBV28 and TRBJ2-1, with 15 bases matching TRBD2. The CDR3 is made up of 17 amino acids. The germline gives CDR1 MDHEN, CDR2 SYDVKM. V dropped 4 bases and J dropped 9; count of bases not matched to a gene: 10. The covered CDR3 bases are TGTGCCAGCAGTTCTTCACTTCGGACTAGCGGGAGGGGTGAG. This gives the protein CASSSSLRTSGRGE. Given in full, the CDR3 is CASSSSLRTSGRGEQFF.

Details on this clone: The CDR3 end falls 3 residues outside the read, so it is completed with the germline J gene. This chain links TRBV6-9 with TRBJ1-1, with TRBD1 matching over 9 bases. CDR1 MNHGY and CDR2 SVAAGI come from the germline V gene. The CDR3 is made up of 15 amino acids. After removal of 6 bases from V and 1 base from J, the junction contained 6 bases not matched to a gene. CDR3 sequence reads: CASSRRQGGNTEAFF. The part of the CDR3 DNA that was read is TGTGCCAGCAGCCGGAGACAGGGGGGGAACACTGAA.

In this sample, this clone turned up many times. The CDR3 is cut off 3 residues early in the read; its end comes from the germline J gene. V and J are TRBV5-1 and TRBJ1-4, with D unresolved. This CDR3 has 16 residues. Trimming took off 0 bases at V and 5 bases at J, with 14 bases between the two ends. Germline V CDR1 and CDR2: SGHRS, YFSETQ. CDR3 DNA, as far as it was read: TGCGCCAGCAGCTTGGAAGCGATAGGTTCAAATGAAAAA. Its protein product is CASSLEAIGSNEK. From start to end, the CDR3 is CASSLEAIGSNEKLFF.

This clone was seen a handful of times. The read is 3 residues too short to cover the CDR3 end, so that end is filled in from the germline J gene. The genes are TRBV5-1 and TRBJ2-1; 10 bases fit TRBD2. The junction had 1 base not matched to a gene; V was cut back by 0 bases and J by 1 base. The germline CDR1 and CDR2 sequences are SGHRS and YFSETQ. The CDR3 runs to 16 residues. The CDR3 spells CASSLALAGSYNEQFF. Partial CDR3 DNA: TGCGCCAGCAGCTTGGCACTAGCGGGATCCTACAATGAG.

Ten or more counts support this clone. The CDR3 goes on 3 residues after the read ends, and that part is filled in from the germline J gene. The rearrangement links TRBV9 to TRBJ2-3; 7 positions match TRBD1. There are 17 residues in the CDR3. Looked up from germline, CDR1 is SGDLS and CDR2 is YYNGEE. Losses at the gene ends were 0 bases for V and 2 bases for J; bases not matched to a gene: 9. The covered CDR3 bases are TGTGCCAGCAGCGTAGTTCCCGTGGACAGGTTCACAGATACG. As protein: CASSVVPVDRFTDT. The whole CDR3 protein is CASSVVPVDRFTDTQYF.

In this sample, this clone turned up a few times. The read terminates 3 residues ahead of where the CDR3 ends, so the germline J gene completes it. V usage is TRBV6-2 or TRBV6-3 and J usage is TRBJ1-2; possibly TRBD1 for D (5 bases). From germline, CDR1 is MNHEY and CDR2 SVGEGT. This CDR3 spans 16 amino acids. The CDR3 reads CASSPLPEQGSNDYTF. The covered CDR3 bases are TGTGCCAGCAGCCCCCTCCCGGAGCAGGGCAGTAATGAC.

This clone was seen many times. The read is 3 residues too short to cover the CDR3 end, so that end is filled in from the germline J gene. The chain is built from TRBV19 and TRBJ2-3; 8 bases line up with TRBD2. CDR3 length: 14 residues. With V trimmed by 5 bases and J by 5 bases, 6 bases remained unmatched. Germline V gives CDR1 LNHDA, CDR2 SQIVND (reference sequence). The DNA read from the CDR3 is TGTGCCAGTAGTCAACTAGCGGTGGAAGATACG. This sequence encodes CASSQLAVEDT. Given in full, the CDR3 is CASSQLAVEDTQYF. Complete variable domain (other parts from reference TRBV19 and TRBJ2-3): DGGITQSPKYLFRKEGQNVTLSCEQNLNHDAMYWYRQDPGQGLRLIYYSQIVNDFQKGDIAEGYSVSREKKESFPLTVTSAQKNPTAFYLCASSQLAVEDTQYFGPGTRLTVL.

Worth noting for this clone: The read terminates 3 residues before the CDR3 end, so the remaining end is supplied by the germline J gene. The chain carries TRBV20-1 and TRBJ2-3, with 10 bases matching TRBD2. The CDR3 has 15 residues. Germline CDR1 DFQATT, CDR2 SNEGSKA (reference sequence). Trimming cost V 5 bases and J 1 base; bases outside gene matches: 6. The sequenced CDR3 bases are TGCAGTGCTTCCGGGACTAGCGCACGCACAGATACG. This gives the protein CSASGTSARTDT. The CDR3 in full is CSASGTSARTDTQYF.

Many counts were recorded for this clone. The missing CDR3 end, 3 residues past where the read stops, is filled in from the germline J gene. J is TRBJ1-2 and V is TRBV19, with D perhaps TRBD1 (5 bases). The germline V and J ends were trimmed by 6 bases and 6 bases, with 17 bases remaining between them. There are 14 residues in the CDR3. CDR1 LNHDA and CDR2 SQIVND come from the germline V gene (reference sequence). CDR3 sequence reads: CASSHLGLRDGYTF. The sequenced CDR3 bases are TGTGCCAGTAGCCATCTGGGTCTCAGGGATGGC.

This clone showed up many times. The DNA ends 3 residues before the CDR3 does, and the rest of the CDR3 is filled in from the germline J gene. V is TRBV6-2 or TRBV6-3 and J is TRBJ2-7, with a possible D match to TRBD2 (5 bases). Germline values: CDR1 MNHEY, CDR2 SVGEGT. This CDR3 comprises 14 residues. V lost 2 bases to trimming and J lost 5 bases, with 13 bases between them. The CDR3 here is CASSYEVAYDEQYF. CDR3 bases read: TGTGCCAGCAGTTACGAGGTAGCGTACGACGAG.

The sample holds many counts of this clone. Sequencing ends 3 residues short of the CDR3 end; the germline J gene provides the rest. This chain joins TRBV7-2 and TRBJ1-1; D is possibly TRBD1 (6 bases). This CDR3 has 14 amino acids. CDR1 and CDR2 (germline): SGHTA, FQGNSA. V lost 8 bases, J lost 4 bases, and 17 bases lay in between. The sequenced CDR3 bases are TGTGCCAGCGCTGTACAGGGTTCTTTCACTGAA. This gives the protein CASAVQGSFTE. The full CDR3 reads CASAVQGSFTEAFF.

This clone appeared a few times. The read is 3 residues too short to cover the CDR3 end, so that end is filled in from the germline J gene. The chain is built from TRBV5-1 and TRBJ2-7; D is possibly TRBD1 (6 bases). Per germline, CDR1 SGHRS and CDR2 YFSETQ. Between the trimmed V and J ends, which lost 1 base and 6 bases, there was a span of 17 bases. The CDR3 sequence is 15 residues long. This chain's CDR3 is CASSLRQGPVGEQYF. The DNA read from the CDR3 is TGCGCCAGCAGCTTGCGCCAGGGGCCCGTTGGCGAG. Using reference TRBV5-1 and TRBJ2-7 for the parts outside the CDR3, the full variable domain is KAGVTQTPRYLIKTRGQQVTLSCSPISGHRSVSWYQQTPGQGLQFLFEYFSETQRNKGNFPGRFSGRQFSNSRSEMNVSTLELGDSALYLCASSLRQGPVGEQYFGPGTRLTVT.

Points on this clone: The read ends 3 residues shy of where the CDR3 ends; the end is completed using the germline J gene. V and J are TRBV2 and TRBJ2-2, with a weak D call TRBD1 (6 bases). Germline V gives CDR1 SNHLY, CDR2 FYNNEI. The CDR3 sequence is 15 residues long. The CDR3 bases that were read are TGTGCCAGCAGTCCACAGGGAAGGAATAATTCACCG. Residues: CASSPQGRNNSP. The full CDR3 protein reads CASSPQGRNNSPLFF.

Many counts were recorded for this clone. The read terminates 3 residues before the CDR3 end, so the remaining end is supplied by the germline J gene. The rearrangement joins TRBV18 to TRBJ2-4, with D perhaps assigned TRBD1 or TRBD2 (5 bases each). V was shortened by 9 bases and J by 0 bases, with 21 bases between the two germline ends. This CDR3 region has 17 residues. Germline V gene data show CDR1 as KGHSH and CDR2 as LQKENI. CDR3 region: CASSPQGRDQAKNIQYF. The sequenced CDR3 bases are TGTGCCAGTTCCCCCCAGGGTCGGGATCAAGCCAAAAACATT.

This clone was recorded at least ten times. The read is 3 residues too short to cover the CDR3 end, so that end is filled in from the germline J gene. The V gene is TRBV5-1, the J gene TRBJ2-2, with TRBD2 as a possible D gene (5 bases). There are 14 residues in the CDR3. Germline CDR1 and CDR2: SGHRS and YFSETQ. V dropped 5 bases and J dropped 4 bases, with 12 bases sitting between them. The sequenced part of the CDR3 DNA is TGCGCCAGCAGGGCCCTACGGGGCACCGGGGAG. This sequence encodes CASRALRGTGE. The complete CDR3 reads CASRALRGTGELFF.

This clone came up many times. The CDR3 end falls 3 residues outside the read, so it is completed with the germline J gene. V gene TRBV29-1 combines with J gene TRBJ1-4, with D hard to call. The germline CDR1 and CDR2 sequences are SQVTM and ANQGSEA. The germline V and J ends were trimmed by 7 bases and 8 bases, with 20 bases remaining between them. The CDR3 covers 14 residues. CDR3 DNA (partial): TGCAGCGCAGACCCATCGCTCGGCGGAGAAAAA. This codes for CSADPSLGGEK. The full CDR3 protein is CSADPSLGGEKLFF.